What follows is one T cell receptor (beta chain) and its context. The antigen is unknown. An end of the junction differs from the germline gene, which may be a read error. These data come from a study of CD8+CD57+ T cells in acquired aplastic anemia. CDR3 length: 16 residues. Germline assignment: CDR1 LNHNV and CDR2 YYDKDF (reference sequence). Template material for TCR beta VDJ and CDR3 profiling consisted of genomic DNA. TCRdb re-called the reads through MiXCR, storing one row per CDR3 protein. The sample consists of about 210,000 distinct CDR3 sequences, over 60% of them appearing once. Study observations and caveats: Patients and controls were found to share twenty-nine CD8+ CDR3 sequences.

The rearrangement joins TRBV15 to TRBJ2-7; no clear D gene. This receptor was taken from a human donor in good health. Sequencing was performed on sorted CD4+, CD8+, or CD8+CD57+ T cells (not recorded which) from PBMCs. The CDR3 loop reads CATGRVGSEAIYEQYF. In nucleotides, the CDR3 is TGTGCCACCGGCAGAGTGGGCAGTGAGGCGATCTACGAGCAATACTTC. Full variable domain (rest looked up from reference TRBV15 and TRBJ2-7): DAMVIQNPRYQVTQFGKPVTLSCSQTLNHNVMYWYQQKSSQAPKLLFHYYDKDFNNEADTPDNFQSRRPNTSFCFLDIRSPGLGDTAMYLCATGRVGSEAIYEQYFGPGTRLTVT.